The 27 T cell receptor beta chains given below trace back to one sample, sequenced in a study of blood T cells in healthy people across ages. A second PCR of about 6 to 11 cycles used a sample-barcoded 5' primer and a J-beta primer mix. TCRdb reanalysed the 5' RACE reads using MiXCR and keeps one entry per CDR3 protein. This sample has approximately 580,000 distinct CDR3 sequences, with 24% found just once. These data also featured in a second study, about T cells of mothers and their children.

The material sequenced was blood. Receptor source: a boy aged 5-17 years in good health.

This clonotype was seen more than once but under ten times. The chain recombines TRBV6-2 or TRBV6-3 with TRBJ2-1, with D unclear. This CDR3 region has 13 residues. Germline lookup yields CDR1 MNHEY and CDR2 SVGEGT. Trimming took 6 bases from V and 4 from J, leaving 10 bases between them. The CDR3: CASSQAYYNEQFF. The CDR3 bases are TGTGCCAGCAGCCAGGCCTATTACAATGAGCAGTTCTTC.

The genes are TRBV7-9 and TRBJ1-1; TRBD1 is a possible D gene (5 bases). Trimming pared 2 bases from V and 2 bases from J, leaving 12 bases between. This CDR3 comprises 15 residues. Germline V gene data show CDR1 as SEHNR and CDR2 as FQNEAQ (reference sequence). The CDR3 is CASSLIPGTNTEAFF. The CDR3 nucleotides read TGTGCCAGCAGCTTAATCCCAGGGACTAACACTGAAGCTTTCTTT.

J is TRBJ1-4 and V is TRBV4-3; tentative D call: TRBD1 (5 bases). The CDR3 runs 16 residues. Germline V gene lookup returns CDR1 LGHNA and CDR2 YSLEER. Trimming removed 0 bases from V and 5 bases from J, with 13 bases in between. CDR3 residues: CASSQDPPGGNEKLFF. The CDR3 DNA reads as TGCGCCAGCAGCCAAGATCCTCCGGGGGGAAATGAAAAACTGTTTTTT.

This clonotype came up a few times. V is TRBV29-1 and J is TRBJ2-7; 9 bases align to TRBD1. Losses at the gene ends were 4 bases for V and 0 bases for J; bases not matched to a gene: 1. The germline gives CDR1 SQVTM, CDR2 ANQGSEA. This CDR3 is built from 13 residues. The CDR3 sequence: CSVVGQGSYEQYF. In DNA form, the CDR3 reads TGCAGCGTTGTGGGACAGGGCTCCTACGAGCAGTACTTC.

This clonotype was observed a handful of times. The rearrangement uses TRBV9 and TRBJ2-5; 10 bases are shared with TRBD2. Germline values: CDR1 SGDLS, CDR2 YYNGEE. The CDR3 is 16 amino acids. V shed 2 bases, J shed 3 bases, and the junction held 7 bases outside the gene matches. CDR3 protein: CASSVGTSVRKETQYF. The CDR3 nucleotides read TGTGCCAGCAGCGTCGGGACTAGCGTACGAAAAGAGACCCAGTACTTC.

The chain combines TRBV5-3 with TRBJ2-7; 12 nucleotides align to TRBD2. The DNA end favors TRBJ2-1, so the J call may be wrong. TRBV5-3 is annotated as an ORF whose role is uncertain. The CDR3 contains 17 residues. In DNA form, the CDR3 reads TGTGCCAGCAGCCACCTCGACCTGGGACTAGCGGGCAATGAGCAGTTCTTC. This encodes CASSHLDLGLAGNEQFF.

The J gene is TRBJ1-2, the V gene TRBV28, with TRBD1 as a possible D gene (6 bases). Trimming removed 6 bases from V and 8 bases from J, with 16 bases in between. CDR1 MDHEN and CDR2 SYDVKM come from the germline V gene. The CDR3 is 13 residues long. CDR3 nucleotides: TGTGCCAGCAGGCATACAGGGAGACGAGGCTACACCTTC. It specifies CASRHTGRRGYTF.

The J gene is TRBJ1-1, the V gene TRBV12-3 or TRBV12-4; no clear D gene. V dropped 8 bases and J dropped 6 bases, with 13 bases sitting between them. This CDR3 is built from 12 residues. The CDR3 region has the DNA TGTGCCAGCGGCAATCCGGGCGCTGAAGCTTTCTTT. As protein: CASGNPGAEAFF.

Only a few counts were recorded for this clonotype. This chain joins TRBV21-1 and TRBJ1-2; the D call TRBD1 from the table was never checked on the DNA. TRBV21-1 is classified as a pseudogene. The CDR3 loop spans 15 amino acids. Here the CDR3 reads CASSTPLTGKGGYTF. The CDR3 DNA reads TGTGCCAGCAGCACCCCATTGACAGGGAAGGGCGGCTACACCTTC.

The chain links TRBV6-2 or TRBV6-3 to TRBJ2-7; 11 nucleotides line up with TRBD2. J gave up 3 bases and V 0 bases, and 7 bases lay outside the gene matches. The CDR3 runs 17 residues. CDR1 MNHEY and CDR2 SVGEGT come from the germline V gene. The CDR3 spells CASSYSMLAGGLYEQYF. DNA for the CDR3: TGTGCCAGCAGTTACTCGATGCTAGCGGGGGGCCTCTACGAGCAGTACTTC.

This clonotype came up a few times. This chain connects TRBV4-3 to TRBJ1-1; D is unclear. V dropped 2 bases and J dropped 1 base, with 8 bases sitting between them. CDR1 is LGHNA, CDR2 YSLEER, per germline. CDR3 size: 14 residues. The CDR3 reads CASSQFDGNTEAFF. CDR3 sequence (DNA): TGCGCCAGCAGCCAATTCGACGGGAACACTGAAGCTTTCTTT.

The CDR3 is CASSMGGFETQYF. The CDR3 DNA reads TGTGCCAGTAGTATGGGTGGGTTTGAGACCCAGTACTTC. This rearrangement joins TRBV19 to TRBJ2-5, with D uncertain. This CDR3 comprises 13 residues. The germline V and J ends were trimmed by 3 bases and 5 bases, with 10 bases remaining between them. The germline V gene encodes CDR1 LNHDA and CDR2 SQIVND (reference sequence).

This clonotype was seen a few times. The CDR3 sequence is CSGDRGGEQFF. CDR3 in DNA: TGCAGCGGAGACAGGGGGGGTGAGCAGTTCTTC. The rearrangement links TRBV29-1 to TRBJ2-1; 9 bases map to TRBD1. With 7 bases clipped from V and 9 bases from J, the junction kept 4 bases outside the gene matches. Germline CDR1 and CDR2: SQVTM and ANQGSEA. CDR3 length equals 11 residues.

The genes are TRBV7-9 and TRBJ1-5; D gene uncertain. The germline gives CDR1 SEHNR, CDR2 FQNEAQ (reference sequence). CDR3 size: 12 residues. Deletions cut 5 bases from V and 5 bases from J, with 7 bases between. The CDR3, as DNA: TGTGCCAGCAGCCAATACGATCAGCCCCAGCATTTT. It specifies CASSQYDQPQHF. Complete variable domain (other parts from reference TRBV7-9 and TRBJ1-5): DTGVSQNPRHKITKRGQNVTFRCDPISEHNRLYWYRQTLGQGPEFLTYFQNEAQLEKSRLLSDRFSAERPKGSFSTLEIQRTEQGDSAMYLCASSQYDQPQHFGDGTRLSIL.

This clonotype was seen only a few times. This sequence joins TRBV20-1 and TRBJ2-5, with D perhaps TRBD2 (6 bases). V lost 5 bases, J lost 6 bases, and 22 bases lay in between. The germline V gene has CDR1 DFQATT and CDR2 SNEGSKA (reference sequence). The CDR3 is made up of 15 amino acids. The CDR3 DNA reads as TGCAGTGCTGCCCCACTAGAATTTAGCGGAAAGACCCAGTACTTC. Its translation is CSAAPLEFSGKTQYF.

The V and J genes are TRBV20-1 and TRBJ2-7; TRBD1 agrees at 7 bases. Trimming at V came to 6 bases and at J to 3 bases, leaving 8 bases not matched to a gene. This CDR3 spans 13 amino acids. The germline CDR1 and CDR2 sequences are DFQATT and SNEGSKA (reference sequence). The CDR3, as DNA: TGCAGTGCCAGGACAGGTGCTAACTACGAGCAGTACTTC. It is translated as CSARTGANYEQYF.

This clonotype was counted only a few times. The chain employs TRBV27 and TRBJ2-3; TRBD2 is a possible D gene (6 bases). In germline, CDR1 is MNHEY, CDR2 SMNVEV (reference sequence). Trimming left V 2 bases short and J 2 bases short, with 11 bases between. This CDR3 spans 15 amino acids. CDR3: CASSLGLAITDTQYF. In DNA form, the CDR3 reads TGTGCCAGCAGTTTAGGGCTAGCGATCACAGATACGCAGTATTTT.

This clonotype counts as medium-sized (0.01 to 0.1%). The chain recombines TRBV20-1 with TRBJ2-7, with D uncertain. Trimming removed 0 bases from V and 2 bases from J, with 14 bases in between. CDR1 and CDR2 (germline): DFQATT, SNEGSKA (reference sequence). The CDR3 covers 15 residues. DNA of the CDR3: TGCAGTGCTAGAGAGCCGCCAGTCGCCACCTACGAGCAGTACTTC. It encodes CSAREPPVATYEQYF.

This clonotype appeared many times. This chain connects TRBV4-2 to TRBJ1-1; D uncertain. The germline V gene has CDR1 LGHNA and CDR2 YNFKEQ. The CDR3 is made up of 12 amino acids. V was shortened by 1 base and J by 11 bases, with 11 bases between the two germline ends. The CDR3 loop reads CASSQVGLVAFF. CDR3 nucleotides: TGTGCCAGCAGCCAAGTGGGCCTTGTGGCTTTCTTT.

A word on this clonotype: In this CDR3 the conserved last residue, phenylalanine or tryptophan, is missing, so a read error is likely. The chain carries TRBV12-3 or TRBV12-4 and TRBJ2-3; the match to TRBD2 covers 9 bases. Trimming cost V 1 base and J 3 bases; bases outside gene matches: 2. CDR3 length: 15 residues. The CDR3 sequence is CASSLGGGVTDTQYS. The CDR3 nucleotides read TGTGCCAGCAGTTTAGGCGGGGGGGTGACAGATACGCAGTATTCT.

V gene TRBV3-1 combines with J gene TRBJ2-5, with D hard to call. V was shortened by 0 bases and J by 3 bases, with 8 bases between the two germline ends. The CDR3 has 14 amino acids. CDR1 is LGHDT and CDR2 is YNNKEL in the germline V gene (reference sequence). Here the CDR3 reads CASSQDLPEETQYF. The CDR3 region has the DNA TGTGCCAGCAGCCAAGATCTACCAGAAGAGACCCAGTACTTC.

The chain links TRBV4-1 to TRBJ2-5, with a tentative D call TRBD1 (6 bases). Near its end, the DNA agrees better with TRBJ2-7, so the J call may be wrong. The germline CDR1 and CDR2 sequences are MGHRA and YSYEKL. CDR3 length: 14 residues. This CDR3 reads CASSHHRELYEQYF. CDR3 sequence (DNA): TGCGCCAGCAGCCACCACAGGGAACTCTACGAGCAGTACTTC.

Ten or more counts support this clonotype. This chain uses TRBV4-3 with TRBJ2-7; TRBD1 is a possible D gene (6 bases). The CDR3 has 14 amino acids. Germline values: CDR1 LGHNA, CDR2 YSLEER. V shed 3 bases and J shed 0 bases, with 9 bases lying between them. The CDR3, as DNA: TGCGCCAGCAGCCAGGACAGTCTCTCCTACGAGCAGTACTTC. As protein: CASSQDSLSYEQYF.

The table lists this clonotype with a few counts. J is TRBJ2-5 and V is TRBV3-1, with TRBD2 identical over 11 bases. The assigned J gene may be wrong: the sequence end matches TRBJ2-1 better. This CDR3 spans 17 amino acids. CDR1 is LGHDT, CDR2 YNNKEL, per germline (reference sequence). CDR3 amino acids: CASSQDLGLAEYNEQFF. The CDR3 DNA sequence: TGTGCCAGCAGCCAAGATCTGGGACTAGCGGAATACAATGAGCAGTTCTTC.

The chain recombines TRBV28 with TRBJ1-3; 7 nucleotides match TRBD1. J lost 8 bases, V lost 5 bases, and 12 bases had no gene match. This CDR3 has 15 amino acids. Germline loops: CDR1 MDHEN, CDR2 SYDVKM. Written as DNA, the CDR3 is TGTGCCAGCAGTCCCCGGGGACAGTTTCACGACACCATATATTTT. Amino acid sequence: CASSPRGQFHDTIYF.

This clonotype was seen a handful of times. The chain recombines TRBV9 with TRBJ2-5, with TRBD2 matching 12 bases. The J call may be in error: the DNA end matches TRBJ2-1 better. Germline lookup yields CDR1 SGDLS and CDR2 YYNGEE. This CDR3 spans 15 amino acids. The CDR3 sequence: CASSVSSGGASEQFF. In DNA form, the CDR3 reads TGTGCCAGCAGCGTATCTAGCGGGGGGGCCAGTGAGCAGTTCTTC.

The chain carries TRBV20-1 and TRBJ2-7; 8 bases fit TRBD1. The CDR3 extends over 18 amino acids. Germline CDR1 and CDR2: DFQATT and SNEGSKA (reference sequence). Trimming removed 1 base from V and 0 bases from J; junction bases left unmatched: 14. As DNA, the CDR3 is TGCAGTGCTAGAGCTACTCGGACAGGGAAACTCCTCTCCTACGAGCAGTACTTC. This codes for CSARATRTGKLLSYEQYF.